This TCR beta chain derives from a study of tumor and adjacent non-tumor tissue in lung cancer. The study's findings and limits: Tumor tissue had significantly higher TCR diversity than normal lung. Tumor repertoires had a smaller top 100 clone share than normal lung.

The template was RNA from unsorted bulk tissue. In the case of this clonotype: As yet, its antigen is unknown.

A modified ARM-PCR protocol with three rounds of nested PCR amplified TCRbeta. TCRdb re-derived calls from the multiplex PCR reads in MiXCR, one entry per CDR3 protein. The sample holds approximately 86,000 distinct CDR3 sequences, approximately 72% seen once. The CDR3 extends over 12 amino acids. V lost 6 bases and J lost 4, with 6 bases in between. The germline gives CDR1 KGHDR, CDR2 SFDVKD. The chain joins TRBV24-1 to TRBJ1-5; no firm D call. The sequencing sample was made of lung tumor tissue. The receptor comes from a woman aged 40 to 55 with non-small cell lung cancer. The CDR3 region has the DNA TGTGCCACCAGTTGCGGTAATCAGCCCCAGCATTTT. It yields the protein CATSCGNQPQHF.